Listed below are T cell receptor beta chains from one sample, sequenced in a study of T-cell reconstitution after alpha-beta-depleted transplantation in children. A single record per CDR3 protein comes from TCRdb applying MiXCR to the PCR reads. The sample has about 350,000 distinct CDR3 sequences, about 14% seen once. This material consisted of PBMCs, taken from the stem cell graft. The receptors were sampled from a human donor who donated a stem cell graft to a child with Fanconi anemia. The CDR3 runs from the conserved cysteine through the conserved F or W. D genes are given only for firm matches. Clone size, where shown, is once, few, many, or a class for clones that have expanded.

few	TRBV7-8	TRBJ2-1	.	TGTGCCAGCAGCTACAGGGTTGGGTCCTACAATGAGCAGTTCTTC	CASSYRVGSYNEQFF
many	TRBV28	TRBJ1-2	.	TGTGCCAGCGTGGACCGATCCAACTATGGCTACACCTTC	CASVDRSNYGYTF
few	TRBV7-3	TRBJ2-1	TRBD2	TGTGCCAGCAGCTCCACTAGCGGGGGGGCTTCGGAGCAGTTCTTC	CASSSTSGGASEQFF
many	TRBV7-2	TRBJ1-1	.	TGTGCCTCACAGGGTAGAGAGTACACTGAAGCTTTCTTT	CASQGREYTEAFF
few	TRBV12-3/TRBV12-4	TRBJ2-1	TRBD1	TGTGCCAGCAGTTTATGGGGACAGGGATTCAATGAGCAGTTCTTC	CASSLWGQGFNEQFF
few	TRBV12-3/TRBV12-4	TRBJ1-2	.	TGTGCCAGCAGTCCGGACGAGGAGGGCTACACCTTC	CASSPDEEGYTF
few	TRBV25-1	TRBJ1-6	.	TGTGCCAGCAGTGGGCCGGGACTTCAACCTCATAATTCACCCCTCCACTTT	CASSGPGLQPHNSPLHF
few	TRBV14	TRBJ1-1	.	TGTGCCAGCAGCTCAGCAGGAGGGTTTGGAACTGAAGCTTTCTTT	CASSSAGGFGTEAFF
few	TRBV28	TRBJ1-5	.	TGTGCCAGCAAGGTCAGCAATCAGCCCCAGCATTTT	CASKVSNQPQHF
.	TRBV12-3/TRBV12-4	TRBJ2-5	.	TGTGCCAGCAGTTTAATGACAGGAAGTCAAGAGACCCAGTACTTC	CASSLMTGSQETQYF
few	TRBV12-3/TRBV12-4	TRBJ2-7	TRBD2	TGTGCCAGCAGGTCAGGAGCGGGGGCCTCCTACGAGCAGTACTTC	CASRSGAGASYEQYF
few	TRBV20-1	TRBJ2-1	TRBD2	TGCAGTGCCCCTGATCTTCCCGGGGGGGCCTACAATGAGCAGTTCTTC	CSAPDLPGGAYNEQFF
few	TRBV6-2/TRBV6-3	TRBJ2-5	TRBD2	TGTGCCAGTGGACTAGCGGGGTTAAAAGAGACCCAGTACTTC	CASGLAGLKETQYF
.	TRBV7-2	TRBJ2-2	.	TGTGCCAGCAGCTCCCCCTCGGGACTGAACACCGGGGAGCTGTTTTTT	CASSSPSGLNTGELFF
many	TRBV5-1	TRBJ1-2	TRBD1	TGCGCCAGCAGCTTAGAGCCCGGGACAGCCTATGGCTACACCTTC	CASSLEPGTAYGYTF
few	TRBV5-5	TRBJ2-5	.	TGTGCCAGCAGCGCCGAATTAACAGGGTACGAGACCCAGTACTTC	CASSAELTGYETQYF
.	TRBV20-1	TRBJ1-1	TRBD1	TGCAGTGCTGTCGCCAGGGGGCTCACTGAAGCTTTCTTT	CSAVARGLTEAFF
many	TRBV20-1	TRBJ1-5	.	TGCAGTGCTACCTCGCAGGTCATCAATCAGCCCCAGCATTTT	CSATSQVINQPQHF
few	TRBV2	TRBJ1-5	TRBD1	TGTGCCAGCAGTGGGGCAGGGGGCCCTCAGCCCCAGCATTTT	CASSGAGGPQPQHF
few	TRBV5-1	TRBJ1-3	TRBD1	TGCGCCAGCAGTTTACAGGGGCAGGACTCTGGAAACACCATATATTTT	CASSLQGQDSGNTIYF
few	TRBV4-2	TRBJ2-3	.	TGTGCCAGCAGCCAAGATCTACGGGGGCGGGCGCAGTATTTT	CASSQDLRGRAQYF
few	TRBV7-2	TRBJ2-2	TRBD1	TGTGCCAGCAGCTTGTCGACAGGGTCCGGGGAGCTGTTTTTT	CASSLSTGSGELFF
few	TRBV4-3	TRBJ2-1	.	TGCGCCAGCAGCCATTCCCTCTTAACAGGGAATGAGCAGTTCTTC	CASSHSLLTGNEQFF
.	TRBV7-9	TRBJ1-2	TRBD1	TGTGCCAGCAGCTTCAGACAGGGAGGAAATGGCTACACCTTC	CASSFRQGGNGYTF
.	TRBV10-2	TRBJ1-2	.	TGCGCCAGCAGTGAATTGGCACTCAACTATGGCTACACCTTC	CASSELALNYGYTF
.	TRBV7-2	TRBJ2-7	.	TGTGCCAGCAGCTCGGACAGCCGCCGCTCCGGGGAGCAGTACTTC	CASSSDSRRSGEQYF